These T cell receptor beta chains were read from a single sample in a study of a mutant IDH1 vaccine in newly diagnosed glioma. TCRdb's table, derived via immunoSEQ multiplex PCR, lists solely in-frame clones and lacks some. This table has some 56,000 clones, about 91% appearing once. The starting material was PBMCs, obtained from a glioma patient treated with radiotherapy, temozolomide or both. Every receptor here comes from a man aged 45-65 years with glioma. Each CDR3 is given without its conserved first and last residue.

V	CDR3
TRBV9	ASSPLKPGLANEQF
TRBV7-9	ASSFHNPMRARDTQY
TRBV30	AWSHRTRSGNEQF
TRBV7-2	ASQGTLLGEQY
TRBV4-1	ASSLLTGVVGLNIQY
TRBV5-6	ASSASRDTYSNQPQH
TRBV28	ATTDGGHEQY
TRBV27	ASSLMGHRPHEQF
TRBV5-1	ASSLGGDHEKLF
TRBV10-3	AISETSGGTGELF
TRBV27	ASSLRAGVSNQPQH
TRBV19	ASSINPGQGNEKLF
TRBV19	ASSIGRGPQETQY
TRBV13	ASSFTGGSYNEQF
TRBV27	ASSFITGSYEQY
TRBV5-1	ASSLDRSSTGELF
TRBV19	ASSPTGTGRAGELF
TRBV19	ASSILGYDEKLF
TRBV19	ATTPGSGANVLT
TRBV5-6	ASSLAPVPTEEWDYGYT
TRBV13	ASTQGQALDTQY
TRBV27	ASGKQGHTEAF
TRBV4-3	ASSQEIGTGEPLGNQPQH
TRBV18	ASSLNIPRQEMNTEAF
TRBV30	AWTDGATTEAF
TRBV28	ASRLQGQETQY
TRBV7-8	ASSSLSTWAGGNTIY
TRBV7-2	ASSLGEGAHTGELF
TRBV6-1	ASNGRLQETQY
TRBV9	ASSVAPHPAGSETQY
TRBV6-5	ASSYRAKNYGYT
TRBV5-1	ASSLEGGTDTQY
TRBV7-2	ASSSQLMNTEAF
TRBV11-2	ASSLWGESNYGYT
TRBV19	ASSIGGRNEQY
TRBV4-2	ASSQTGTSGRLTYNEQF
TRBV10-3	AISMYNEQF
TRBV18	ASSPGTGDEQY
TRBV28	ASSPSLRGYEQY
TRBV5-1	ASSLNPSGSVVDTQY
TRBV7-2	ASSPGLAGARRETQY
TRBV6-6	ASRTANTGELF
TRBV10-2	ASSDIAKNIQY
TRBV6-5	ASSHFEDRDPGYT
TRBV25-1	ASGKDRGGNIQY
TRBV4-1	ASSQDRSSGGAYRMY
TRBV14	ASSLDRGLNIQY
TRBV10-3	AINPTESYEQY
TRBV6-6	ASSRQGGGNGYT
TRBV4-1	ASSQDSTLRAPLH
TRBV4-1	ASSQEGARVTGYT